The clone carrying this T cell receptor (beta chain) was observed at least ten times. Germline V CDR1 and CDR2: MNHEY, SVGAGI. Trimming pared 2 bases from V and 1 base from J, leaving 15 bases between. CDR3 length: 17 residues. These data belong to a study of identical twins. Everyone who donated was a healthy Caucasian. Each CDR3 protein gets one entry after TCRdb re-called the 5' RACE reads with MiXCR. The sample shows hundreds of thousands of distinct CDR3 sequences, 9.5% of them seen only once. This same sample was also taken into another study, of yellow fever vaccine responses in identical twins. From that second work: On the reported evidence, twins' vaccine T cell responses seemed partly convergent and partly personalized.

This sequence joins TRBV6-5 and TRBJ2-1, with D possibly matching TRBD1 (6 bases). What was sequenced was CD8+ T cells sorted from blood. The receptor was isolated from a woman between 18 and 30 years old in good health. The CDR3 DNA sequence: TGTGCCAGCAGTTACGATATACAGGGTCAATCCTACAATGAGCAGTTCTTC. Translating it yields CASSYDIQGQSYNEQFF.